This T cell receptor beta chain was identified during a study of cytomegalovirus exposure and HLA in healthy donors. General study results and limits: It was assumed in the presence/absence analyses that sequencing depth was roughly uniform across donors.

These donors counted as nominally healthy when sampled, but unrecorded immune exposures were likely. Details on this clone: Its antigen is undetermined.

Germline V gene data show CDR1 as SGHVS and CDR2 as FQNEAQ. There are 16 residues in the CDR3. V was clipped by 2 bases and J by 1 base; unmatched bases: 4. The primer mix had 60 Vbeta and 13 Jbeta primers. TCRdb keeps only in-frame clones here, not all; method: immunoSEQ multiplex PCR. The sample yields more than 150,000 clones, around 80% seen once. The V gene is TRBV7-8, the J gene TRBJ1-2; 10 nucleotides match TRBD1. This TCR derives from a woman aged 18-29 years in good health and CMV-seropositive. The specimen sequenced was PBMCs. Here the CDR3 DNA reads TGTGCCAGCAGCTTACTTGGGACAGGGGTTAACTATGGCTACACCTTC. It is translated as CASSLLGTGVNYGYTF.